This T cell receptor beta chain comes out of a study of T cell responses to AZD1222 COVID-19 vaccine. General study findings and limits: Spike as a whole was targeted by vaccine-associated CD4 TCRs, dominant at 160-218 and 743-854. Among AZD1222 vaccinees, only five to seven were seropositive at baseline.

Germline trimming cut 5 bases from V and 3 bases from J; bases unmatched to any gene: 2. CDR3 size: 13 residues. The germline V gene encodes CDR1 SGHTA and CDR2 FQGNSA. The table came from immunoSEQ multiplex PCR; TCRdb's copy has only in-frame clones and leaves some out. The repertoire holds around 190,000 clones, with approximately 90% as singletons. On this clone: Its antigen is unknown.

The origin of this receptor is an adult who received the AZD1222 COVID-19 vaccine. The V and J genes are TRBV7-2 and TRBJ2-3; 7 bases are a match to TRBD1. The specimen comprised peripheral blood, sampled 28 days after the second AZD1222 dose. This CDR3 reads CASSLGQTDTQYF. In DNA form, the CDR3 reads TGTGCCAGCAGCCTGGGACAGACAGATACGCAGTATTTT.